The clone carrying this T cell receptor beta chain was detected a few times. These data are taken from a study of cytotoxic CD8 clonotypes in ibrutinib-treated CLL. Clones were sequenced by immunoSEQ multiplex PCR, and TCRdb holds only the in-frame ones, with some missing. The profile shows about 140,000 clones, 80% of them singletons. This material consisted of PBMCs, taken after 36 months of ibrutinib treatment. The sequence came from a human donor with chronic lymphocytic leukemia.

CDR3 protein: CASSVAPLDRGNEQYF. The CDR3 DNA is TGTGCCAGCAGCGTAGCCCCTTTGGACAGGGGCAACGAGCAGTACTTC. V is TRBV9 and J is TRBJ2-7; 9 bases match TRBD1. J gave up 5 bases and V 0 bases, and 9 bases lay outside the gene matches. Per germline, CDR1 SGDLS and CDR2 YYNGEE. The CDR3 sequence is 16 residues long.